This TCR beta chain is drawn from a study of somatic mutations in cytotoxic T cells in rheumatoid arthritis. V lost 0 bases, J lost 4 bases, and 10 bases lay in between. CDR1 is SGHNT, CDR2 YYREEE, per germline (reference sequence). The CDR3 sequence is 14 residues long. Measured with immunoSEQ multiplex PCR; TCRdb has only the in-frame clones, and not every one. The sample records about 19,000 clones, approximately 80% being singletons. The chain couples TRBV5-4 to TRBJ2-5; D is ambiguous. This clonotype was obtained from a man between 18 and 29 years old with rheumatoid arthritis. Material: CD8+ T cells sorted from blood. The DNA of the CDR3 is TGTGCCAGCAGCTTGGGACACCTAACAGAGACCCAGTACTTC. Encoded protein: CASSLGHLTETQYF.